The 28 T cell receptor beta chains in this list originate from one sample, sequenced in a study of blood T cells in healthy people across ages. Sample-barcoded 5' priming and a J-beta primer mix drove a second PCR of 7 to 11 cycles. TCRdb passed the 5' RACE reads through MiXCR, listing each CDR3 protein once. The repertoire has fewer than 2,000,000 distinct CDR3 sequences, around 40% of them found once; the top ten carry roughly 23%. Sequences were obtained from blood. The receptors shown here come from a human donor in good health.

The V and J genes are TRBV6-1 and TRBJ2-1; TRBD1 or TRBD2 may be the D gene (5 bases each). The CDR3 totals 13 residues. Per germline, CDR1 MNHNS and CDR2 SASEGT. V was trimmed by 7 bases and J by 10 bases, leaving 17 bases between them. CDR3 in amino acids: CASNQGEVSEQFF. In nucleotides, the CDR3 is TGTGCCAGCAATCAGGGAGAGGTGAGCGAGCAGTTCTTC.

This clonotype was observed a few times. The rearrangement uses TRBV4-2 and TRBJ2-7; D possibly corresponds to TRBD1 (7 bases). The CDR3 extends over 15 amino acids. Germline V lookup: CDR1 LGHNA, CDR2 YNFKEQ. The ends were cut back, 3 bases at V and 2 bases at J, with 14 bases in the middle. CDR3 in DNA: TGTGCCAGCAGCCAGGAGGGCAGGGGGACCTACGAGCAGTACTTC. Translation: CASSQEGRGTYEQYF.

The table lists this clonotype with many counts. V and J are TRBV10-3 and TRBJ2-1, with D possibly matching TRBD1 (6 bases). Germline V gene lookup returns CDR1 ENHRY and CDR2 SYGVKD. The CDR3 is 14 residues long. V lost 5 bases, J lost 4 bases, and 12 bases lay in between. CDR3 sequence reads: CAISTQGSYNEQFF. The CDR3 DNA sequence: TGTGCCATCAGTACACAGGGATCATACAATGAGCAGTTCTTC.

Notes on this clonotype: Mismatch with germline at one junction end may stem from a read error. V usage is TRBV25-1 and J usage is TRBJ2-4; D is tentatively TRBD1 or TRBD2 (5 bases each). The J call may not be correct, given that the DNA end is closer to TRBJ2-5. In germline, CDR1 is MGHDK, CDR2 SYGVNS. The CDR3 has 15 amino acids. CDR3 loop: CAGSSEGRRIETQYF. CDR3 DNA: TGTGCCGGCAGTTCCGAGGGACGGCGGATAGAGACCCAGTACTTC.

The chain couples TRBV28 to TRBJ1-4; D gene unclear. Germline loops: CDR1 MDHEN, CDR2 SYDVKM. The CDR3 has 14 amino acids. V lost 8 bases and J lost 8, with 18 bases in between. CDR3 sequence: CASSGSGVEEKLFF. The CDR3 DNA sequence: TGTGCCAGCTCCGGAAGCGGGGTCGAGGAAAAACTGTTTTTT.

The V call is TRBV14, the J call TRBJ2-1; possibly TRBD2 for D (5 bases). V lost 4 bases and J 5 bases, leaving 24 bases between the germline ends. Per germline, CDR1 SGHDN and CDR2 FVKESK. The CDR3 loop spans 18 amino acids. The CDR3 region is CASSLRSIALGGNNEQFF. The CDR3 bases are TGTGCCAGCAGCCTGAGATCGATTGCCTTAGGAGGTAACAATGAGCAGTTCTTC.

This clonotype was recorded a few times. The rearrangement uses TRBV3-1 and TRBJ2-1; D not resolved. The CDR3 runs to 13 residues. Between the trimmed V and J ends, which lost 1 base and 6 bases, there was a span of 7 bases. Germline V gene data show CDR1 as LGHDT and CDR2 as YNNKEL (reference sequence). The CDR3 protein is CASSQVYGNEQFF. In DNA, the CDR3 is TGTGCCAGCAGCCAAGTTTACGGCAATGAGCAGTTCTTC.

The CDR3 reads CASSYSGGFYSNQPQHF. Written as DNA, the CDR3 is TGTGCCAGCAGTTACTCGGGAGGTTTCTATAGCAATCAGCCCCAGCATTTT. The rearrangement links TRBV6-6 to TRBJ1-5; D is unresolved. The length of the CDR3 is 17 residues. The V gene lost 0 bases and the J gene lost 0 bases, with 12 bases spanning the gap. CDR1 MNHNY and CDR2 SVGAGI come from the germline V gene (reference sequence).

The chain joins TRBV7-3 to TRBJ1-4, with a weak D call TRBD1 (6 bases). V lost 5 bases and J 8 bases, leaving 18 bases between the germline ends. CDR1 is SGHTA and CDR2 is FQGTGA in the germline V gene. This CDR3 has 15 amino acids. CDR3 nucleotide sequence: TGTGCCAGCAGCAAAACAGGGTCCCCCGGGGAAAAACTGTTTTTT. Its translation: CASSKTGSPGEKLFF.

The genes are TRBV6-6 and TRBJ1-5; no clear D gene. Per the germline V gene, CDR1 is MNHNY and CDR2 is SVGAGI (reference sequence). V lost 1 base to trimming and J lost 6 bases, with 10 bases between them. The CDR3 spans 14 residues. CDR3 residues: CASSYLGLGQPQHF. CDR3 DNA sequence: TGTGCCAGCAGTTACTTAGGGCTGGGTCAGCCCCAGCATTTT.

The chain employs TRBV7-9 and TRBJ1-4; possibly TRBD1 for D (5 bases). The V gene's germline CDR1 is SEHNR and CDR2 FQNEAQ (reference sequence). Trimming pared 8 bases from V and 8 bases from J, leaving 12 bases between. The CDR3 loop spans 12 amino acids. The CDR3 sequence is CASRGTGEKLFF. The CDR3 DNA reads as TGTGCCAGCCGTGGGACGGGCGAAAAACTGTTTTTT.

The V gene is TRBV15, the J gene TRBJ2-1; D is uncertain. This CDR3 contains 15 residues. The V end was cut by 0 bases, the J end by 0 bases, with 6 bases between. Germline loops: CDR1 LNHNV, CDR2 YYDKDF (reference sequence). CDR3 coding DNA: TGTGCCACCAGCAGAGAGGTGATCTCCTACAATGAGCAGTTCTTC. This translates into CATSREVISYNEQFF.

The chain's CDR3 is CASSAGQGSEQFF. CDR3 DNA: TGTGCCAGCAGCGCGGGACAGGGATCTGAGCAGTTCTTC. The chain uses TRBV7-2 and TRBJ2-1; 9 bases agree with TRBD1. V trimming: 5 bases; J trimming: 9 bases; junction bases outside the gene matches: 5. This CDR3 is built from 13 residues. Germline loops: CDR1 SGHTA, CDR2 FQGNSA.

The table lists this clonotype with a few counts. The CDR3 sequence: CASSSRTGMPLGEQYF. Here the CDR3 DNA reads TGTGCCAGCAGCTCCAGGACAGGGATGCCTCTGGGCGAGCAGTACTTC. This chain links TRBV11-1 with TRBJ2-7, with 8 bases that match TRBD1. In germline, CDR1 is SGHAT, CDR2 FQDESV (reference sequence). Trimming cost V 4 bases and J 6 bases; bases outside gene matches: 14. The CDR3 runs to 16 residues.

This clonotype has only a few counts. The V gene is TRBV11-3, the J gene TRBJ1-1; TRBD1 agrees at 10 bases. The ends lost 1 base at V and 4 bases at J; junction bases unmatched: 9. The V gene's germline CDR1 is SGHNT and CDR2 YENEEA. This CDR3 has 17 residues. Here the CDR3 DNA reads TGTGCCAGCAGCTTAGGTGGGGACAGGGGTAAGGGCACTGAAGCTTTCTTT. This encodes CASSLGGDRGKGTEAFF.

This clonotype was counted between two and nine times. The chain couples TRBV27 to TRBJ2-1, with D perhaps matching TRBD2 (6 bases). The CDR3 runs to 12 residues. CDR1 and CDR2 (germline): MNHEY, SMNVEV (reference sequence). The ends were cut back, 0 bases at V and 13 bases at J, with 10 bases in the middle. The CDR3: CASSLSGGQQFF. DNA of the CDR3: TGTGCCAGCAGTTTATCAGGAGGGCAACAGTTCTTC.

The V call is TRBV5-1, the J call TRBJ2-7, with 10 positions matching TRBD2. CDR1 and CDR2 (germline): SGHRS, YFSETQ. The CDR3 runs to 14 residues. The V gene end was trimmed by 0 bases and the J gene end by 7 bases; junction bases not matched to a gene: 4. CDR3 DNA sequence: TGCGCCAGCAGCTTGGCTAGCGGGGGCCAGGAGCAGTACTTC. Encoded protein: CASSLASGGQEQYF.

This clonotype came up a few times. The CDR3 is CSVPRGAVITDTQYF. Written as DNA, the CDR3 is TGCAGTGTCCCCCGGGGGGCAGTCATAACAGATACGCAGTATTTT. V is TRBV20-1 and J is TRBJ2-3; TRBD2 might be the D (7 bases). The CDR3 has 15 residues. Germline loops: CDR1 DFQATT, CDR2 SNEGSKA (reference sequence). Trimming stripped 7 bases from V and 3 bases from J, with 20 bases between.

A remark on this clonotype: The junction and the germline gene differ at one end; a read error may be behind it. This chain joins TRBV4-1 and TRBJ1-2, with unresolved D. The CDR3 totals 15 residues. The germline gives CDR1 MGHRA, CDR2 YSYEKL. In nucleotides, the CDR3 is TGCGCCAGCAGCCAAGTCTCCCCCGGTTCCTATGACTACACCTTC. It specifies CASSQVSPGSYDYTF.

There are a few counts of this clonotype. A much larger clone lies a single base off, so this may be a read error. The CDR3 here is CASRYSRIYNEQFF. The CDR3 DNA follows: TGTGCCAGCAGGTACTCGAGGATTTATAATGAGCAGTTCTTC. The V gene is TRBV6-2 or TRBV6-3, the J gene TRBJ2-1; no clear D. The CDR3 has 14 amino acids. Germline CDR1 and CDR2: MNHEY and SVGEGT.

There are many counts of this clonotype. The chain links TRBV11-2 to TRBJ2-5; D remains ambiguous. V was shortened by 1 base and J by 3 bases, with 6 bases between the two germline ends. CDR1 and CDR2 (germline): SGHAT, FQNNGV. The CDR3 spans 13 residues. The CDR3 DNA follows: TGTGCCAGCAGCTTAGGGCACAAAGAGACCCAGTACTTC. Translating gives CASSLGHKETQYF.

V and J are TRBV12-3 or TRBV12-4 and TRBJ2-5; the D gene is possibly TRBD2 (6 bases). This CDR3 has 14 residues. Trimming left V 5 bases short and J 7 bases short, with 17 bases between. DNA of the CDR3: TGTGCCAGCAGTCTCCAGGTCCTCGGGGGGACCCAGTACTTC. This encodes CASSLQVLGGTQYF.

In regard to this clonotype: Compared with germline, one end of the junction differs, possibly owing to a read error. This chain joins TRBV7-7 and TRBJ2-7; D unclear. There are 16 residues in the CDR3. Germline V gene data show CDR1 as SSHAT and CDR2 as FNYEAQ (reference sequence). CDR3 protein: CASTLTLKSSSYEQYF. Written as DNA, the CDR3 is TGTGCTAGCACCCTTACCCTGAAGAGCAGCTCCTACGAGCAGTACTTC. The variable domain in full, completed from reference TRBV7-7 and TRBJ2-7, reads GAGVSQSPRYKVTKRGQDVTLRCDPISSHATLYWYQQALGQGPEFLTYFNYEAQPDKSGLPSDRFSAERPEGSISTLTIQRTEQRDSAMYRCASTLTLKSSSYEQYFGPGTRLTVT.

The chain is built from TRBV29-1 and TRBJ2-2, with D perhaps TRBD1 or TRBD2 (5 bases each). The germline gives CDR1 SQVTM, CDR2 ANQGSEA. The V gene lost 5 bases and the J gene lost 0 bases, with 7 bases spanning the gap. The CDR3 length is 13 residues. CDR3 loop: CSVRGPNTGELFF. Here the CDR3 DNA reads TGCAGCGTTCGGGGCCCGAACACCGGGGAGCTGTTTTTT.

This chain joins TRBV28 and TRBJ2-1; D is undetermined. Trimming cost V 5 bases and J 0 bases, with 8 bases left between them. CDR1 and CDR2 from the germline V gene are MDHEN and SYDVKM. The CDR3 totals 14 residues. The CDR3 sequence is CASSILSSYNEQFF. Here the CDR3 DNA reads TGTGCCAGCAGTATATTAAGCTCCTACAATGAGCAGTTCTTC.

This clonotype was seen just once. The gene calls are TRBV15 and TRBJ2-1; 9 bases are a match to TRBD2. The J call may be in error: the DNA end matches TRBJ2-7 better. The CDR3 is 18 amino acids. Germline-derived CDR1 and CDR2 are LNHNV and YYDKDF (reference sequence). This CDR3 is CATSRGGSGGISYNEQYF. The CDR3 DNA is TGTGCCACCAGCAGAGGGGGAAGCGGGGGGATCTCCTACAATGAGCAGTACTTC.

The rearrangement links TRBV14 to TRBJ1-6, with D possibly matching TRBD1 (6 bases). V was clipped by 2 bases and J by 9 bases, with 11 bases between them. The CDR3 is made up of 14 amino acids. Looked up from germline, CDR1 is SGHDN and CDR2 is FVKESK. DNA of the CDR3: TGTGCCAGCAGCCAAATCGGGGGCGTTTCACCCCTCCACTTT. Encoded protein: CASSQIGGVSPLHF.

The V call is TRBV7-3, the J call TRBJ1-1; 7 bases are a match to TRBD1. CDR3 size: 14 residues. The germline gives CDR1 SGHTA, CDR2 FQGTGA. The V segment lost 0 bases and the J segment 7 bases; nucleotides outside the gene matches: 5. CDR3 coding DNA: TGTGCCAGCAGCTTAACGGGGGACAGATTTGAAGCTTTCTTT. Translated: CASSLTGDRFEAFF. The full variable domain, completed using reference TRBV7-3 and TRBJ1-1, is GAGVSQTPSNKVTEKGKYVELRCDPISGHTALYWYRQSLGQGPEFLIYFQGTGAADDSGLPNDRFFAVRPEGSVSTLKIQRTERGDSAVYLCASSLTGDRFEAFFGQGTRLTVV.